This entry features one T cell receptor beta chain sequence. Its cognate antigen has yet to be identified. No base-level quality is on record; no much larger clone is a single base apart. The CDR3, from cysteine to phenylalanine, totals 13 residues. Kept here is only the CDR3 DNA, which spans 39 bases and is read in frame from base 1. The germline V gene (reference sequence) gives CDR1 as DFQATT and CDR2 as SNEGSKA. V sheds 6 bases and J sheds 0 bases, leaving 6 bases between their ends. The data originate from a study of T cell repertoires in cytomegalovirus infection (dated by TCRdb to the late 2010s). Notes on the research overall: Peptide stimulations targeted recently identified HLA-C-restricted CMV epitopes, whose presentation resists viral immunomodulation, together with well-studied HLA-B-restricted epitopes. The HLA type of each donor mattered for the analysis, because public TCR beta signatures pointed to carriage of CMV infection along with the matching HLA type.

The full study reports these points: In both this cohort and an independent roughly 360-donor cohort, the cumulative frequency of public TCR beta family members distinguished carriers of CMV infection plus the relevant HLA type. The ex vivo response was dominated by HLA-C-restricted CMV-specific TCR beta clonotypes, which also provided the single most frequent clonotype in two of eight donors.

The instrument was an Illumina HiSeq 1500. Starting from the raw public reads, TCRdb applied fastp trimming at Q25, assembled clones with MiXCR and retained in-frame beta chains. A single entry per CDR3 protein holds the most common genes and DNA from its merged rows. Across this sample there are hundreds of thousands of distinct CDR3 sequences, with about 29% seen only once. 15% to 20% of the sample is held by the ten biggest clonotypes. The treatment or condition label, as the study defines it: in vitro stimulation with specific CMV peptide epitopes to enrich CMV-specific T cells. The sequence was obtained from a human donor in good health (CMV status not recorded). Some clones in this sample may be carry-over from other donors' samples. Rearrangement joined TRBV20-1 to TRBJ2-6, with the D gene not confidently named. This specimen consisted of cultured PBMCs, obtained from culture after CMV antigen stimulation. CDR3 protein: CSARVSGANVLTF. The bases read TGCAGTGCCCGTGTCTCTGGGGCCAACGTCCTGACTTTC.